The 20 T cell receptor beta chains below come from one sample, sequenced in a study of CD8+ T cells in alopecia areata. Treatment defined: oral pan-JAK inhibitor, 5-10 mg twice daily. In each case, RNA was isolated and then reverse transcribed into cDNA as the sequencing template. Measured with immunoSEQ multiplex PCR; TCRdb has only the in-frame clones, and not every one. The sample lists about 190,000 clones, more than 55% occurring once. Sequencing was performed on CD4+ T cells sorted from blood, taken at week 4, from a patient treated with tofacitinib. Receptor source: a human donor with alopecia areata.

The chain has TRBV6-1 and TRBJ1-4; D unresolved. Trimming removed 5 bases from V and 6 bases from J, with 10 bases in between. This CDR3 region has 13 residues. Germline CDR1 reads MNHNS; CDR2 reads SASEGT. The CDR3 reads CASSRWDDEKLFF. DNA of the CDR3: TGTGCCAGCAGTAGGTGGGATGATGAAAAACTGTTTTTT.

The V call is TRBV30, the J call TRBJ2-5; D might be TRBD1 or TRBD2, each matching 5 bases. CDR3 length equals 12 residues. V was trimmed by 2 bases and J by 14 bases, leaving 18 bases between them. Germline V gives CDR1 GTSNPN, CDR2 SVGIG (reference sequence). The CDR3 reads CAWSPTVGVPYF. The CDR3 DNA reads TGTGCCTGGAGTCCCACAGTGGGGGTCCCCTACTTC.

The chain uses TRBV4-2 and TRBJ2-5; possibly TRBD1 for D (6 bases). This CDR3 spans 16 amino acids. Germline V lookup: CDR1 LGHNA, CDR2 YNFKEQ. The germline V and J ends were trimmed by 4 bases and 5 bases, with 20 bases remaining between them. The CDR3 nucleotides are TGTGCCAGCAGCCCACGGACAGCCCGGTTAGGGGAGACCCAGTACTTC. This encodes CASSPRTARLGETQYF.

This sequence joins TRBV30 and TRBJ2-7; D unresolved. The V gene's germline CDR1 is GTSNPN and CDR2 SVGIG (reference sequence). The CDR3 loop spans 14 amino acids. The V and J ends lost 0 bases and 3 bases respectively, with 12 bases between them. CDR3 bases: TGTGCCTGGAGTGTAGAACCTCGGGTCTACGAGCAGTACTTC. Translating it yields CAWSVEPRVYEQYF.

V and J are TRBV9 and TRBJ1-2; tentatively, D is TRBD1 (6 bases). CDR1 is SGDLS, CDR2 YYNGEE, per germline. The V gene lost 0 bases and the J gene lost 8 bases, with 17 bases spanning the gap. The CDR3 sequence is 15 residues long. CDR3 region: CASSVGRSGAGGYTF. The CDR3 region has the DNA TGTGCCAGCAGCGTAGGAAGGTCGGGGGCTGGGGGCTACACCTTC.

This sequence joins TRBV29-1 and TRBJ2-5, with a possible D match to TRBD1 (6 bases). The germline gives CDR1 SQVTM, CDR2 ANQGSEA. The CDR3 sequence is 14 residues long. V was shortened by 3 bases and J by 2 bases, with 13 bases between the two germline ends. CDR3 sequence reads: CSVDETGTQETQYF. The CDR3 DNA is TGCAGCGTTGATGAGACAGGTACACAAGAGACCCAGTACTTC.

This clone was recorded a few times. V is TRBV29-1 and J is TRBJ2-7; a possible D gene is TRBD2 (6 bases). The length of the CDR3 is 14 residues. The germline gives CDR1 SQVTM, CDR2 ANQGSEA. V was trimmed by 5 bases and J by 3 bases, leaving 17 bases between them. The CDR3 bases are TGCAGCGTTCATGGATCGGGAGTACGCTACGAGCAGTACTTC. Its translation: CSVHGSGVRYEQYF.

V is TRBV30 and J is TRBJ2-2; TRBD1 is a possible D gene (5 bases). The CDR3 is 14 amino acids. V lost 1 base to trimming and J lost 6 bases, with 12 bases between them. Germline V gene lookup returns CDR1 GTSNPN and CDR2 SVGIG (reference sequence). Here the CDR3 DNA reads TGTGCCTGGAGTGGTTCAGGGTACCCCGGGGAGCTGTTTTTT. It specifies CAWSGSGYPGELFF.

In this sample, this clone turned up a few times. The chain recombines TRBV7-2 with TRBJ2-5, with D hard to call. The length of the CDR3 is 14 residues. Germline lookup yields CDR1 SGHTA and CDR2 FQGNSA. The ends were cut back, 2 bases at V and 3 bases at J, with 10 bases in the middle. The CDR3 coding sequence is TGTGCCAGCAGCTTAAGCCCCCAAAAAGAGACCCAGTACTTC. It encodes CASSLSPQKETQYF.

V gene TRBV11-2 combines with J gene TRBJ2-7, with D unclear. The V end was cut by 6 bases, the J end by 6 bases, with 12 bases between. This CDR3 spans 12 amino acids. Per germline, CDR1 SGHAT and CDR2 FQNNGV. CDR3 region: CASSPSSLEQYF. The CDR3 DNA reads as TGTGCCAGCAGTCCAAGTTCCCTCGAGCAGTACTTC.

This clone was seen a handful of times. V is TRBV4-1 and J is TRBJ2-5; TRBD1 agrees at 9 bases. V shed 4 bases, J shed 1 base, and the junction held 7 bases outside the gene matches. This CDR3 has 16 amino acids. Germline V gene data show CDR1 as MGHRA and CDR2 as YSYEKL. The DNA of the CDR3 is TGCGCCAGCAGCCCGGATTCGACAGGGGGCCAAGAGACCCAGTACTTC. This translates into CASSPDSTGGQETQYF.

This clone turned up a few times. The CDR3 loop is CASSLARTYEQYF. The CDR3, as DNA: TGTGCCAGCAGCTTAGCCAGAACCTACGAGCAGTACTTC. The rearrangement uses TRBV11-3 and TRBJ2-7; D not resolved. Germline V gives CDR1 SGHNT, CDR2 YENEEA. The CDR3 totals 13 residues. With 1 base removed from V and 2 bases from J, the gap between germline ends came to 6 bases. Complete variable domain (other parts from reference TRBV11-3 and TRBJ2-7): EAGVVQSPRYKIIEKKQPVAFWCNPISGHNTLYWYLQNLGQGPELLIRYENEEAVDDSQLPKDRFSAERLKGVDSTLKIQPAELGDSAVYLCASSLARTYEQYFGPGTRLTVT.

There are a few counts of this clone. The genes are TRBV19 and TRBJ2-1; TRBD1 aligns across 9 bases. CDR1 is LNHDA and CDR2 is SQIVND in the germline V gene (reference sequence). J gave up 7 bases and V 4 bases, and 5 bases lay outside the gene matches. CDR3 length: 14 residues. The CDR3 sequence is CASSTWTGENEQFF. The CDR3 nucleotides are TGTGCCAGTAGTACCTGGACAGGGGAGAATGAGCAGTTCTTC.

This clone was seen a few times. V is TRBV15 and J is TRBJ2-1; D not certain. The V gene's germline CDR1 is LNHNV and CDR2 YYDKDF (reference sequence). V was shortened by 5 bases and J by 6 bases, with 17 bases between the two germline ends. The CDR3 length is 15 residues. CDR3 amino acids: CATSSLRQAVNEQFF. CDR3 in DNA: TGTGCCACCAGCTCCCTCAGGCAGGCCGTCAATGAGCAGTTCTTC. Full variable domain (rest looked up from reference TRBV15 and TRBJ2-1): DAMVIQNPRYQVTQFGKPVTLSCSQTLNHNVMYWYQQKSSQAPKLLFHYYDKDFNNEADTPDNFQSRRPNTSFCFLDIRSPGLGDTAMYLCATSSLRQAVNEQFFGPGTRLTVL.

This chain uses TRBV19 with TRBJ1-1; no reliable D call. Germline CDR1 is LNHDA and CDR2 is SQIVND (reference sequence). This CDR3 has 12 residues. Trimming took 3 bases from V and 4 from J, leaving 6 bases between them. The CDR3 sequence is CASSIRGTEAFF. DNA of the CDR3: TGTGCCAGTAGTATCCGGGGCACTGAAGCTTTCTTT.

This chain connects TRBV28 to TRBJ2-1, with D perhaps TRBD2 (5 bases). Per the germline V gene, CDR1 is MDHEN and CDR2 is SYDVKM. The CDR3 totals 12 residues. V was trimmed by 6 bases and J by 12 bases, leaving 15 bases between them. The CDR3 loop reads CASSSVQRAQFF. The CDR3 DNA follows: TGTGCCAGCAGCTCGGTCCAGAGGGCGCAGTTCTTC.

This clone was seen just once. The chain combines TRBV27 with TRBJ1-1, with D uncertain. Germline CDR1 MNHEY, CDR2 SMNVEV (reference sequence). The CDR3 extends over 15 amino acids. V was shortened by 2 bases and J by 0 bases, with 10 bases between the two germline ends. CDR3 nucleotides: TGTGCCAGCAGTTTAAGCCGTCAGCTGAACACTGAAGCTTTCTTT. This encodes CASSLSRQLNTEAFF.

The rearrangement joins TRBV30 to TRBJ1-5; D is unresolved. The germline V gene encodes CDR1 GTSNPN and CDR2 SVGIG (reference sequence). The CDR3 has 13 amino acids. The V end was cut by 2 bases, the J end by 5 bases, with 10 bases between. CDR3 in amino acids: CAWSIGYDQPQHF. As DNA, the CDR3 is TGTGCCTGGAGTATAGGGTATGATCAGCCCCAGCATTTT.

The chain couples TRBV7-8 to TRBJ2-3; the D is unclear. Deletions cut 0 bases from V and 2 bases from J, with 3 bases between. Germline CDR1 is SGHVS and CDR2 is FQNEAQ. This CDR3 is 13 amino acids long. The CDR3, as DNA: TGTGCCAGCAGCTTAGCCCCCACAGATACGCAGTATTTT. Residues: CASSLAPTDTQYF. The whole variable domain, remainder taken from reference TRBV7-8 and TRBJ2-3, is GAGVSQSPRYKVAKRGQDVALRCDPISGHVSLFWYQQALGQGPEFLTYFQNEAQLDKSGLPSDRFFAERPEGSVSTLKIQRTQQEDSAVYLCASSLAPTDTQYFGPGTRLTVL.

J is TRBJ1-1 and V is TRBV29-1; 7 bases fit TRBD1. The germline V gene encodes CDR1 SQVTM and CDR2 ANQGSEA. This CDR3 region has 12 residues. The V gene end was trimmed by 7 bases and the J gene end by 4 bases; junction bases not matched to a gene: 6. In DNA, the CDR3 is TGCAGCGCCATACAGGGGCTCACTGAAGCTTTCTTT. It translates to CSAIQGLTEAFF. The full variable domain, its missing parts supplied by reference TRBV29-1 and TRBJ1-1, is SAVISQKPSRDICQRGTSLTIQCQVDSQVTMMFWYRQQPGQSLTLIATANQGSEATYESGFVIDKFPISRPNLTFSTLTVSNMSPEDSSIYLCSAIQGLTEAFFGQGTRLTVV.